These 29 T cell receptor beta chains share one sample of origin, sequenced in a study of blood T cells in healthy people across ages. It was with a sample-barcoded 5' primer and a J-beta primer mix that a second PCR of roughly 7 to 12 cycles was run. TCRdb reprocessed the 5' RACE reads with MiXCR, giving one entry per CDR3 protein. The sample contains about 680,000 distinct CDR3 sequences, more than 40% of which appear only once. The sample taken for sequencing was blood. These receptors all stem from a woman aged 55 to 70 in good health.

This chain connects TRBV10-3 to TRBJ2-1, with D hard to call. CDR3 length: 15 amino acids. Looked up from germline, CDR1 is ENHRY and CDR2 is SYGVKD. Trimming removed 3 bases from V and 7 bases from J, with 16 bases in between. The CDR3 region has the DNA TGTGCCATCAGTGATAGGGTAAACAATCCAAATGAGCAGTTCTTC. Amino acid sequence: CAISDRVNNPNEQFF.

In this sample, this clonotype turned up once. The rearrangement uses TRBV28 and TRBJ2-1, with TRBD1 as a possible D gene (5 bases). This CDR3 comprises 16 residues. Germline V CDR1 and CDR2: MDHEN, SYDVKM. V was trimmed by 6 bases and J by 7 bases, leaving 22 bases between them. The CDR3, as DNA: TGTGCCAGCAGCTCGGGTGGGGCGCCCAGAGAGAATGAGCAGTTCTTC. It encodes CASSSGGAPRENEQFF.

The chain is built from TRBV5-1 and TRBJ2-7; the D is unclear. The length of the CDR3 is 15 residues. Germline CDR1 is SGHRS and CDR2 is YFSETQ. The germline V and J ends were trimmed by 3 bases and 3 bases, with 16 bases remaining between them. CDR3 DNA: TGCGCCAGCAGCTATTCCGGCCTGGTGCGCTACGAGCAGTACTTC. Translation gives CASSYSGLVRYEQYF.

This clonotype was detected a few times. The chain uses TRBV5-1 and TRBJ2-4; TRBD1 is a possible D gene (6 bases). This CDR3 is built from 14 residues. The germline V gene encodes CDR1 SGHRS and CDR2 YFSETQ. V lost 3 bases to trimming and J lost 8 bases, with 15 bases between them. CDR3 in DNA: TGCGCCAGCAGCTCCCCATCAGAGGGGGACATTCAGTACTTC. It specifies CASSSPSEGDIQYF.

A single count supports this clonotype. The V and J genes are TRBV18 and TRBJ2-5; the D gene is possibly TRBD2 (7 bases). The DNA end is a closer match to TRBJ2-7, so the J assignment may be wrong. The CDR3 extends over 14 amino acids. Germline CDR1 reads KGHSH; CDR2 reads LQKENI. In DNA, the CDR3 is TGTGCCAGCTCGCCCCAGGGGACTACCTACGAGCAGTACTTC. Translated, it gives CASSPQGTTYEQYF.

This clonotype was picked up a small number of times. This chain uses TRBV7-2 with TRBJ2-7, with a tentative D call TRBD1 (5 bases). The CDR3 has 14 amino acids. Germline V CDR1 and CDR2: SGHTA, FQGNSA. Deletions cut 9 bases from V and 0 bases from J, with 15 bases between. CDR3 sequence: CASKTESFSYEQYF. DNA for the CDR3: TGTGCCAGTAAGACAGAGTCCTTCTCCTACGAGCAGTACTTC.

The gene calls are TRBV7-9 and TRBJ2-1; D may correspond to TRBD1 or TRBD2 (5 bases each). Between the trimmed V and J ends, which lost 4 bases and 4 bases, there was a span of 11 bases. Germline loops: CDR1 SEHNR, CDR2 FQNEAQ (reference sequence). This CDR3 has 14 residues. CDR3 in DNA: TGTGCCAGCAGCTGGGGACGGGAATACAATGAGCAGTTCTTC. Protein product: CASSWGREYNEQFF. Based on the CDR3 plus reference TRBV7-9 and TRBJ2-1, the full variable domain is DTGVSQNPRHKITKRGQNVTFRCDPISEHNRLYWYRQTLGQGPEFLTYFQNEAQLEKSRLLSDRFSAERPKGSFSTLEIQRTEQGDSAMYLCASSWGREYNEQFFGPGTRLTVL.

V and J are TRBV29-1 and TRBJ2-1; TRBD2 matches at 7 bases. The germline V gene encodes CDR1 SQVTM and CDR2 ANQGSEA. This CDR3 comprises 14 residues. V trimming: 4 bases; J trimming: 7 bases; junction bases outside the gene matches: 10. DNA of the CDR3: TGCAGCGTTGGGGGCAGCGGGGTGCGAAATGAGCAGTTCTTC. Its translation: CSVGGSGVRNEQFF.

The genes are TRBV6-6 and TRBJ2-1; D is uncertain. V dropped 4 bases and J dropped 9 bases, with 10 bases sitting between them. CDR1 is MNHNY, CDR2 SVGAGI, per germline (reference sequence). The CDR3 runs to 12 residues. The CDR3 coding sequence is TGTGCCAGCAGTTCCAGTATTGTTGAGCAGTTCTTC. As protein: CASSSSIVEQFF.

V usage is TRBV7-8 and J usage is TRBJ2-5; D unresolved. The length of the CDR3 is 15 residues. Trimming cost V 0 bases and J 11 bases, with 19 bases left between them. CDR1 SGHVS and CDR2 FQNEAQ come from the germline V gene. CDR3 region: CASSLAVSVGAEQYF. CDR3 coding DNA: TGTGCCAGCAGCTTAGCGGTGAGCGTTGGTGCTGAGCAGTACTTC.

The V and J genes are TRBV6-6 and TRBJ1-1; D is unclear. The CDR3 has 11 residues. V gave up 6 bases and J gave up 6 bases, with 8 bases separating them. Looked up from germline, CDR1 is MNHNY and CDR2 is SVGAGI (reference sequence). For the CDR3, the DNA is TGTGCCAGCAGGGGTGCGGCTGAAGCTTTCTTT. Residues: CASRGAAEAFF.

This clonotype was detected a few times. DNA of the CDR3: TGTGCCAGCAGTTCCTGGGGGAACACCATATATTTT. It codes for CASSSWGNTIYF. The V gene is TRBV14, the J gene TRBJ1-3; perhaps TRBD1 as D (5 bases). This CDR3 is built from 12 residues. CDR1 and CDR2 from the germline V gene are SGHDN and FVKESK. Trimming pared 6 bases from V and 7 bases from J, leaving 10 bases between.

Only a few counts were recorded for this clonotype. J is TRBJ2-1 and V is TRBV2; 8 positions match TRBD2. J lost 7 bases, V lost 4 bases, and 9 bases had no gene match. CDR1 and CDR2 from the germline V gene are SNHLY and FYNNEI. This CDR3 has 15 amino acids. The CDR3 sequence is CASSVLAGRSNEQFF. DNA of the CDR3: TGTGCCAGCAGTGTCTTAGCGGGAAGGTCAAATGAGCAGTTCTTC.

The DNA of the CDR3 is TGCAGTGCTAGGGAACAGAATCAGCCCCAGCATTTT. Its translation is CSAREQNQPQHF. V usage is TRBV20-1 and J usage is TRBJ1-5, with D uncertain. In germline, CDR1 is DFQATT, CDR2 SNEGSKA (reference sequence). The CDR3 is made up of 12 amino acids. Deletions cut 3 bases from V and 4 bases from J, with 7 bases between.

This chain joins TRBV7-2 and TRBJ2-7; the D gene could be TRBD1 or TRBD2 (5 bases each). The CDR3 spans 14 residues. The germline V gene encodes CDR1 SGHTA and CDR2 FQGNSA. V lost 5 bases to trimming and J lost 3 bases, with 14 bases between them. In nucleotides, the CDR3 is TGTGCCAGCAGCCGCCCACCGAGGGGCTACGAGCAGTACTTC. This gives the protein CASSRPPRGYEQYF.

The V gene is TRBV25-1, the J gene TRBJ2-2, with D uncertain. Trimming took 2 bases from V and 0 from J, leaving 10 bases between them. Germline V gene data show CDR1 as MGHDK and CDR2 as SYGVNS. CDR3 length equals 16 residues. For the CDR3, the DNA is TGTGCCAGCAGTGAACGGCGGAACTCGAACACCGGGGAGCTGTTTTTT. Its translation: CASSERRNSNTGELFF.

The chain couples TRBV12-3 or TRBV12-4 to TRBJ2-3; 9 bases are a match to TRBD2. V was clipped by 4 bases and J by 5 bases; unmatched bases: 4. The CDR3 spans 14 residues. This CDR3 is CASSCGGAGDTQYF. The CDR3 nucleotides read TGTGCCAGCAGTTGCGGGGGGGCCGGAGATACGCAGTATTTT.

This chain links TRBV9 with TRBJ2-5; D might be TRBD2 (6 bases). Germline CDR1 reads SGDLS; CDR2 reads YYNGEE. Trimming pared 3 bases from V and 11 bases from J, leaving 23 bases between. The CDR3 is 15 amino acids. As DNA, the CDR3 is TGTGCCAGCAGCGCCCGGGACTTTCAATACAATGAGCAGTACTTC. Translating gives CASSARDFQYNEQYF.

Remarks on this clonotype: Here the CDR3 omits its conserved ending phenylalanine or tryptophan, so a read error is the likely source. The chain links TRBV20-1 to TRBJ2-3; no clear D gene. CDR1 is DFQATT and CDR2 is SNEGSKA in the germline V gene (reference sequence). The CDR3 runs to 13 residues. Deletions cut 6 bases from V and 2 bases from J, with 12 bases between. CDR3 bases: TGCAGTGCCTCCTCAGACCCCACAGATACGCAGTATGTT. Amino acid sequence: CSASSDPTDTQYV.

The chain is built from TRBV5-1 and TRBJ2-7, with D possibly being TRBD1 or TRBD2 (5 bases each). Trimming left V 7 bases short and J 3 bases short, with 14 bases between. Germline CDR1 reads SGHRS; CDR2 reads YFSETQ. This CDR3 spans 13 amino acids. CDR3 sequence: CASSIMGVYEQYF. The CDR3 coding sequence is TGCGCCAGCTCCATAATGGGGGTCTACGAGCAGTACTTC. Full variable domain (remainder filled in from reference TRBV5-1 and TRBJ2-7): KAGVTQTPRYLIKTRGQQVTLSCSPISGHRSVSWYQQTPGQGLQFLFEYFSETQRNKGNFPGRFSGRQFSNSRSEMNVSTLELGDSALYLCASSIMGVYEQYFGPGTRLTVT.

This clonotype was counted only a few times. This sequence joins TRBV5-1 and TRBJ2-1; possibly TRBD1 for D (5 bases). This CDR3 has 14 amino acids. Trimming took off 0 bases at V and 6 bases at J, with 10 bases between the two ends. In germline, CDR1 is SGHRS, CDR2 YFSETQ. DNA of the CDR3: TGCGCCAGCAGCTTGGGACAGCAGTTCAATGAGCAGTTCTTC. This translates into CASSLGQQFNEQFF. Together with reference TRBV5-1 and TRBJ2-1, the CDR3 gives the full variable domain: KAGVTQTPRYLIKTRGQQVTLSCSPISGHRSVSWYQQTPGQGLQFLFEYFSETQRNKGNFPGRFSGRQFSNSRSEMNVSTLELGDSALYLCASSLGQQFNEQFFGPGTRLTVL.

The chain links TRBV25-1 to TRBJ1-5; D is ambiguous. The germline V gene has CDR1 MGHDK and CDR2 SYGVNS. The CDR3 runs 13 residues. Trimming pared 0 bases from V and 7 bases from J, leaving 7 bases between. Here the CDR3 DNA reads TGTGCCAGCAGTGAATACATGGGGCAGCCCCAGCATTTT. Protein sequence: CASSEYMGQPQHF.

This clonotype was detected only a few times. V is TRBV15 and J is TRBJ2-7; perhaps TRBD2 as D (5 bases). This CDR3 spans 13 amino acids. V gave up 0 bases and J gave up 4 bases, with 7 bases separating them. The germline CDR1 and CDR2 sequences are LNHNV and YYDKDF (reference sequence). The DNA for the CDR3 is TGTGCCACCAGCAGAGAACTAGGATACGAGCAGTACTTC. Translating it yields CATSRELGYEQYF.

This clonotype was observed a few times. The J gene is TRBJ2-7, the V gene TRBV6-2 or TRBV6-3; D not certain. Germline loops: CDR1 MNHEY, CDR2 SVGEGT. The CDR3 spans 15 residues. Trimming pared 0 bases from V and 2 bases from J, leaving 11 bases between. CDR3 nucleotide sequence: TGTGCCAGCAGTTACTCGACGCGGCGGACCTACGAGCAGTACTTC. This translates into CASSYSTRRTYEQYF.

A remark on this clonotype: A read error may explain this, as a much larger clone is one base away. The rearrangement uses TRBV4-2 and TRBJ2-1; no reliable D call. Germline V gene sequence: CDR1 LGHNA, CDR2 YNFKEQ. The CDR3 runs 18 residues. This CDR3 is CASGQVIIAGRPLGEQFF. DNA of the CDR3: TGTGCCAGCGGCCAAGTAATTATAGCAGGACGTCCGCTAGGTGAGCAGTTCTTC.

There are a few counts of this clonotype. The chain carries TRBV5-1 and TRBJ2-1; D is undetermined. Trimming removed 0 bases from V and 5 bases from J, with 15 bases in between. This CDR3 region has 16 residues. Germline lookup yields CDR1 SGHRS and CDR2 YFSETQ. The CDR3 reads CASSLEGLGFNNEQFF. CDR3 nucleotide sequence: TGCGCCAGCAGCTTGGAAGGGCTGGGTTTTAACAATGAGCAGTTCTTC.

This clonotype has more than one count but fewer than ten. The chain uses TRBV27 and TRBJ2-1; D is ambiguous. The CDR3 contains 12 residues. The V gene lost 7 bases and the J gene lost 8 bases, with 12 bases spanning the gap. Germline lookup yields CDR1 MNHEY and CDR2 SMNVEV (reference sequence). CDR3 coding DNA: TGTGCCAGCACCTCCCGTATCGATGAGCAGTTCTTC. This encodes CASTSRIDEQFF.

The chain carries TRBV7-3 and TRBJ2-3; 11 nucleotides match TRBD2. Germline-derived CDR1 and CDR2 are SGHTA and FQGTGA. The V segment lost 5 bases and the J segment 3 bases; nucleotides outside the gene matches: 7. CDR3 length equals 16 residues. In nucleotides, the CDR3 is TGTGCCAGCAGCCTAAGGCGGACTAGCGGGACAGATACGCAGTATTTT. Translated: CASSLRRTSGTDTQYF.

The chain employs TRBV5-6 and TRBJ2-7; no definite D call. The CDR3 has 16 amino acids. Per germline, CDR1 SGHDT and CDR2 YYEEEE. V gave up 4 bases and J gave up 3 bases, with 20 bases separating them. The CDR3 protein is CASSPLGSADFYEQYF. DNA of the CDR3: TGTGCCAGCAGCCCCCTAGGGTCGGCTGATTTCTACGAGCAGTACTTC.